The present entry profiles one T cell receptor beta chain with its context. Germline V gene data show CDR1 as SGHNT and CDR2 as YYREEE (reference sequence). The CDR3 contains 14 residues. Trimming at V came to 3 bases and at J to 4 bases, leaving 6 bases not matched to a gene. This entry is derived from a study of blood T cell repertoires in COVID-19. About the research overall: Samples of COVID-19 (acute and convalescent) were obtained from the United States, Italy and Spain. T cells, B-cell-depleted T cells, or PBMCs provided the cDNA or gDNA that served as material.

Per the original data handling: Quantification of nucleated cells was approximated via reference gene primer amplification. Here immunoSEQ multiplex PCR was the method, and the copy in TCRdb shows in-frame clones only, minus some. The DNA gave D and trimming, while V, J and clone size come from that table. The table records approximately 89,000 clones, 70% to 80% of them present only once. The J gene is TRBJ1-2, the V gene TRBV5-4; 7 positions match TRBD1. Sequencing input: peripheral blood. The clonotype was recovered from a man aged 65 to 79 with acute or convalescent COVID-19. The CDR3 protein is CASSSYRGPYGYTF. In nucleotides, the CDR3 is TGTGCCAGCAGCTCCTACAGGGGCCCCTATGGCTACACCTTC.